These T cell receptor beta chains were read from a single sample in a study of blood T cell repertoires in COVID-19. Produced via immunoSEQ multiplex PCR; TCRdb's table is partial and in-frame only. The sample consists of some 67,000 clones, approximately 90% of them appearing once. Sequencing input: peripheral blood. The receptors originated from a woman aged 60-75 years with acute or convalescent COVID-19. Each CDR3 is given with its conserved first and last residue. Fields, in order: V gene, clone size, D gene, J gene, CDR3 protein, CDR3 DNA. A D gene is named only where the DNA matches it firmly. Where a row states a size, it is once, few, many or the class of an expanded clone; other rows omit it.

V gene: TRBV24-1
clone size: few
D gene: .
J gene: TRBJ1-4
CDR3 protein: CATRLQGKPNEKLFF
CDR3 DNA: TGTGCCACCAGGCTCCAGGGTAAGCCTAATGAAAAACTGTTTTTT

V gene: TRBV5-1
clone size: .
D gene: TRBD1
J gene: TRBJ2-1
CDR3 protein: CASSPGTEGTGEQFF
CDR3 DNA: TGCGCCAGCAGCCCGGGGACGGAGGGGACAGGTGAGCAGTTCTTC

V gene: TRBV2
clone size: .
D gene: .
J gene: TRBJ1-4
CDR3 protein: CASSRRFSQEKLFF
CDR3 DNA: TGTGCCAGCAGTAGAAGATTTTCCCAGGAAAAACTGTTTTTT

V gene: TRBV5-8
clone size: few
D gene: TRBD2
J gene: TRBJ2-5
CDR3 protein: CASSLISGSVSETQYF
CDR3 DNA: TGTGCCAGCAGCTTGATCAGCGGGAGTGTCTCGGAGACCCAGTACTTC

V gene: TRBV14
clone size: .
D gene: .
J gene: TRBJ1-2
CDR3 protein: CASSRQAFYGYTF
CDR3 DNA: TGTGCCAGCAGCCGACAGGCATTCTATGGCTACACCTTC

V gene: TRBV6-5
clone size: .
D gene: .
J gene: TRBJ2-2
CDR3 protein: CASTWGLSVNGELFF
CDR3 DNA: TGTGCCAGCACCTGGGGACTTTCAGTAAACGGGGAGCTGTTTTTT

V gene: TRBV28
clone size: .
D gene: TRBD1
J gene: TRBJ1-6
CDR3 protein: CASSSGTGWSPLHF
CDR3 DNA: TGTGCCAGCAGCTCCGGGACAGGGTGGTCACCCCTCCACTTT

V gene: TRBV6-5
clone size: .
D gene: .
J gene: TRBJ1-6
CDR3 protein: CASSIQGNSPLHF
CDR3 DNA: TGTGCCAGCAGTATACAGGGAAATTCACCCCTCCACTTT

V gene: TRBV18
clone size: once
D gene: .
J gene: TRBJ2-6
CDR3 protein: CASSSLDSGANVLTF
CDR3 DNA: TGTGCCAGCTCATCCTTAGATTCTGGGGCCAACGTCCTGACTTTC

V gene: TRBV2
clone size: few
D gene: .
J gene: TRBJ1-3
CDR3 protein: CASSQTGSHGNTIYF
CDR3 DNA: TGTGCCAGCAGTCAAACGGGGAGCCATGGAAACACCATATATTTT

V gene: TRBV5-4
clone size: .
D gene: TRBD2
J gene: TRBJ2-1
CDR3 protein: CASSYPRSGYYNEQFF
CDR3 DNA: TGTGCCAGCAGCTACCCACGTAGCGGGTACTACAATGAGCAGTTCTTC

V gene: TRBV10-1
clone size: .
D gene: .
J gene: TRBJ1-2
CDR3 protein: CASSEQQDYGYTF
CDR3 DNA: TGCGCCAGCAGTGAGCAACAGGACTATGGCTACACCTTC

V gene: TRBV3-1/TRBV3-2
clone size: .
D gene: .
J gene: TRBJ1-2
CDR3 protein: CASSQATGNYGYTF
CDR3 DNA: TGTGCCAGCAGCCAGGCAACAGGGAACTATGGCTACACCTTC

V gene: TRBV5-4
clone size: once
D gene: .
J gene: TRBJ1-6
CDR3 protein: CASSSGAYNSPLHF
CDR3 DNA: TGTGCCAGCAGCTCAGGGGCTTATAATTCACCCCTCCACTTT

V gene: TRBV5-6
clone size: .
D gene: TRBD2
J gene: TRBJ2-5
CDR3 protein: CASSSGGLQETQYF
CDR3 DNA: TGTGCCAGCAGCTCGGGGGGACTCCAAGAGACCCAGTACTTC

V gene: TRBV6-5
clone size: .
D gene: .
J gene: TRBJ2-1
CDR3 protein: CASSYSRWGPYNEQFF
CDR3 DNA: TGTGCCAGCAGTTACTCGCGCTGGGGGCCCTACAATGAGCAGTTCTTC

V gene: TRBV5-4
clone size: .
D gene: TRBD1
J gene: TRBJ2-1
CDR3 protein: CASTVQGSDEQFF
CDR3 DNA: TGTGCCAGCACCGTACAGGGGAGTGATGAGCAGTTCTTC

V gene: TRBV24-1
clone size: .
D gene: TRBD1
J gene: TRBJ2-5
CDR3 protein: CATSDFWGTGGKETQYF
CDR3 DNA: TGTGCCACCAGTGATTTTTGGGGAACAGGGGGCAAGGAGACCCAGTACTTC

V gene: TRBV30
clone size: .
D gene: .
J gene: TRBJ2-2
CDR3 protein: CAWKETGNTGELFF
CDR3 DNA: TGTGCCTGGAAGGAGACTGGCAACACCGGGGAGCTGTTTTTT

V gene: TRBV2
clone size: .
D gene: TRBD1
J gene: TRBJ1-5
CDR3 protein: CASRQGGNQPQHF
CDR3 DNA: TGTGCCAGCCGACAGGGGGGCAATCAGCCCCAGCATTTT

V gene: TRBV7-2
clone size: .
D gene: .
J gene: TRBJ2-3
CDR3 protein: CASSRIGGADTQYF
CDR3 DNA: TGTGCCAGCAGCCGTATTGGGGGCGCAGATACGCAGTATTTT

V gene: TRBV5-4
clone size: .
D gene: .
J gene: TRBJ2-5
CDR3 protein: CASSLDRSYQETQYF
CDR3 DNA: TGTGCCAGCAGCTTGGACAGGTCCTATCAAGAGACCCAGTACTTC

V gene: TRBV7-8
clone size: .
D gene: TRBD1
J gene: TRBJ1-1
CDR3 protein: CASSFRTGNSAEAFF
CDR3 DNA: TGTGCCAGCAGCTTCAGGACAGGGAATAGCGCTGAAGCTTTCTTT

V gene: TRBV7-6
clone size: .
D gene: .
J gene: TRBJ2-3
CDR3 protein: CASSLSPDTDTQYF
CDR3 DNA: TGTGCCAGCAGCTTAAGTCCAGACACAGATACGCAGTATTTT

V gene: TRBV10-1
clone size: .
D gene: .
J gene: TRBJ1-6
CDR3 protein: CASSDAGANSPLHF
CDR3 DNA: TGCGCCAGCAGTGATGCGGGCGCGAATTCACCCCTCCACTTT

V gene: TRBV11-1
clone size: once
D gene: .
J gene: TRBJ1-2
CDR3 protein: CASITQGGNDYGYTF
CDR3 DNA: TGTGCCAGCATCACACAGGGAGGGAACGACTATGGCTACACCTTC

V gene: TRBV5-1
clone size: .
D gene: TRBD1
J gene: TRBJ1-2
CDR3 protein: CASSSHPGTGDGYTF
CDR3 DNA: TGCGCCAGCAGCTCCCACCCAGGGACAGGGGATGGCTACACCTTC

V gene: TRBV27
clone size: .
D gene: TRBD1
J gene: TRBJ1-5
CDR3 protein: CASSNRGLYSNQPQHF
CDR3 DNA: TGTGCCAGCAGTAACAGGGGTCTCTATAGCAATCAGCCCCAGCATTTT

V gene: TRBV6-5
clone size: .
D gene: .
J gene: TRBJ2-3
CDR3 protein: CASSTRVADTQYF
CDR3 DNA: TGTGCCAGCAGCACCCGGGTGGCAGATACGCAGTATTTT

V gene: TRBV4-2
clone size: .
D gene: TRBD1
J gene: TRBJ2-2
CDR3 protein: CASSQARGLAGELFF
CDR3 DNA: TGTGCCAGCAGCCAAGCCAGGGGGTTGGCCGGGGAGCTGTTTTTT

V gene: TRBV19
clone size: .
D gene: .
J gene: TRBJ2-2
CDR3 protein: CASRADRMATGELFF
CDR3 DNA: TGTGCCAGTAGGGCCGACAGGATGGCTACCGGGGAGCTGTTTTTT

V gene: TRBV3-1/TRBV3-2
clone size: .
D gene: TRBD2
J gene: TRBJ2-5
CDR3 protein: CASSQEGLAGAWETQYF
CDR3 DNA: TGTGCCAGCAGCCAAGAAGGACTAGCGGGGGCCTGGGAGACCCAGTACTTC

V gene: TRBV28
clone size: .
D gene: .
J gene: TRBJ1-5
CDR3 protein: CASSGENNQPQHF
CDR3 DNA: TGTGCCAGCAGCGGGGAGAACAATCAGCCCCAGCATTTT

V gene: TRBV7-9
clone size: .
D gene: .
J gene: TRBJ1-6
CDR3 protein: CASSLGSGTRNSPLHF
CDR3 DNA: TGTGCCAGCAGCTTAGGATCCGGGACTAGGAATTCACCCCTCCACTTT

V gene: TRBV6-1
clone size: .
D gene: TRBD2
J gene: TRBJ2-2
CDR3 protein: CASSEKGRDTGELFF
CDR3 DNA: TGTGCCAGCAGTGAAAAAGGGAGGGACACCGGGGAGCTGTTTTTT

V gene: TRBV5-1
clone size: once
D gene: TRBD2
J gene: TRBJ2-1
CDR3 protein: CASSLEGLGEQFF
CDR3 DNA: TGCGCCAGCAGCTTGGAGGGACTAGGTGAGCAGTTCTTC

V gene: TRBV10-3
clone size: .
D gene: TRBD2
J gene: TRBJ2-1
CDR3 protein: CAISGGLAGYNEQFF
CDR3 DNA: TGTGCCATCAGTGGAGGACTAGCGGGATACAATGAGCAGTTCTTC

V gene: TRBV7-9
clone size: .
D gene: .
J gene: TRBJ2-2
CDR3 protein: CASRPPGHPNTGELFF
CDR3 DNA: TGTGCCAGCAGACCACCGGGACACCCGAACACCGGGGAGCTGTTTTTT

V gene: TRBV5-1
clone size: .
D gene: .
J gene: TRBJ2-5
CDR3 protein: CASSPGTQGETQYF
CDR3 DNA: TGCGCCAGCAGCCCCGGGACTCAAGGGGAGACCCAGTACTTC